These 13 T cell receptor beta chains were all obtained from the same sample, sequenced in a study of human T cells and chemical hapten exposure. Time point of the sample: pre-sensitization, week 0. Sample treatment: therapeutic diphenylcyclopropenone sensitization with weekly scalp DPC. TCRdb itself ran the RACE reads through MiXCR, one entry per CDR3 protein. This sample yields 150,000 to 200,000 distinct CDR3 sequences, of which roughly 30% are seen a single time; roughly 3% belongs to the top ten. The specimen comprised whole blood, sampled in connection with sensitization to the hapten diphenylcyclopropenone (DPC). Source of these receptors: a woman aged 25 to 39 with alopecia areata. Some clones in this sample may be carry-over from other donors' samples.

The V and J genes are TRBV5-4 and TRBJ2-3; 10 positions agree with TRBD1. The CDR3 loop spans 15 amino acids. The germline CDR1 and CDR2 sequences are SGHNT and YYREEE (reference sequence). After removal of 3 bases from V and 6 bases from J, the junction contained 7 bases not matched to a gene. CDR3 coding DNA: TGTGCCAGCAGCTCGGGACAGGGGAAAGGGGATACGCAGTATTTT. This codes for CASSSGQGKGDTQYF.

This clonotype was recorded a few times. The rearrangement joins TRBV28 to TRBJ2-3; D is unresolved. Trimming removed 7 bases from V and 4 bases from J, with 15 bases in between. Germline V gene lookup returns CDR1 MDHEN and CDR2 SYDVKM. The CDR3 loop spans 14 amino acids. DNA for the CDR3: TGTGCCAGCAACCTGCCGGGCCTCGCAGATACGCAGTATTTT. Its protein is CASNLPGLADTQYF.

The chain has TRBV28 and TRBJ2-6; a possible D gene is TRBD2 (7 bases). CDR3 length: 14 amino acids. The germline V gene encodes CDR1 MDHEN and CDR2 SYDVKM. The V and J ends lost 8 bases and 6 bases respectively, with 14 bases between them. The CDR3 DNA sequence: TGTGCCAGCGGGAGGGGGGTGGAGGCCAACGTCCTGACTTTC. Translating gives CASGRGVEANVLTF.

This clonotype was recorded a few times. CDR3 amino acids: CASSSPGLAGRGEQFF. The DNA for the CDR3 is TGTGCCAGCAGCTCCCCGGGACTAGCGGGGCGGGGTGAGCAGTTCTTC. The V gene is TRBV11-2, the J gene TRBJ2-1; 13 nucleotides match TRBD2. Germline V gives CDR1 SGHAT, CDR2 FQNNGV. The junction had 9 bases not matched to a gene; V was cut back by 4 bases and J by 9 bases. CDR3 length: 16 amino acids.

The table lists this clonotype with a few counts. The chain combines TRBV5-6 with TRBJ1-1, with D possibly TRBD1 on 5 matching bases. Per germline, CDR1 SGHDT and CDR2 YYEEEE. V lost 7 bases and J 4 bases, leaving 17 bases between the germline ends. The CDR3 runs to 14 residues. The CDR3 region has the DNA TGTGCCAGCGCAAGTCGACCCGACAGCACTGAAGCTTTCTTT. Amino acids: CASASRPDSTEAFF.

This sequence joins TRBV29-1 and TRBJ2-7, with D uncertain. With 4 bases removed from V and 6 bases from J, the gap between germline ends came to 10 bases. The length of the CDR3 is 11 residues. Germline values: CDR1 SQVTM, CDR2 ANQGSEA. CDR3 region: CSVGTLFEQYF. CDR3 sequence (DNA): TGCAGCGTTGGCACCCTCTTCGAGCAGTACTTC.

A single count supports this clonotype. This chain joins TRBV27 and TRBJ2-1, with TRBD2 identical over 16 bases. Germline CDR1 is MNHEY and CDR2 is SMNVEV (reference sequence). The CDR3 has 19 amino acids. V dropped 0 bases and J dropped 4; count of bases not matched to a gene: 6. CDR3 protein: CASSLSAQGLAGGYNEQFF. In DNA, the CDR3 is TGTGCCAGCAGTTTATCGGCACAGGGACTAGCGGGAGGGTACAATGAGCAGTTCTTC.

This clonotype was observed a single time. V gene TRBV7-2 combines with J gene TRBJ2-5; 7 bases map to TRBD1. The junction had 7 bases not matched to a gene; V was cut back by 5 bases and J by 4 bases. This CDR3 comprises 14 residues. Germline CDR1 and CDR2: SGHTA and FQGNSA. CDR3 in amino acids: CASSPLQGRETQYF. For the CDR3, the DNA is TGTGCCAGCAGCCCACTACAGGGGCGAGAGACCCAGTACTTC.

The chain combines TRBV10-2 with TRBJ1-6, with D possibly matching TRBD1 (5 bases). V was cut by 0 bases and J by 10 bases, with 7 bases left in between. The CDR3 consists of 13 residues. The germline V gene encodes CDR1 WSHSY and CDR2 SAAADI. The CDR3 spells CASSESGESPLHF. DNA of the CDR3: TGCGCCAGCAGTGAGTCGGGGGAATCACCCCTCCACTTT.

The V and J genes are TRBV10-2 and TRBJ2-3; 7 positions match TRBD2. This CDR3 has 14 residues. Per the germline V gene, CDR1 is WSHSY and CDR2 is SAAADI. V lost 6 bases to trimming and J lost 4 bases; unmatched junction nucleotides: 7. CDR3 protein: CASRGGRAPDTQYF. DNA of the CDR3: TGCGCCAGCAGGGGGGGGAGGGCTCCAGATACGCAGTATTTT.

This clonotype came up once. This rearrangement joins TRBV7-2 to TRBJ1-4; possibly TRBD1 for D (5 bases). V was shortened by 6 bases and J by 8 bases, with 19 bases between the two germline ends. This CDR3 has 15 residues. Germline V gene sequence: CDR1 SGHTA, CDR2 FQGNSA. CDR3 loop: CASSLQGFDGEKLFF. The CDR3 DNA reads TGTGCCAGCAGTCTTCAGGGATTTGATGGAGAAAAACTGTTTTTT.

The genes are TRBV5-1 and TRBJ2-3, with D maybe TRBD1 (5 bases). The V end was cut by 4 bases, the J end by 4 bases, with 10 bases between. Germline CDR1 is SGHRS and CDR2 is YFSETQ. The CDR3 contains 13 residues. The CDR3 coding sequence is TGCGCCAGCAGCAACGACAGAGCAGATACGCAGTATTTT. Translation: CASSNDRADTQYF.

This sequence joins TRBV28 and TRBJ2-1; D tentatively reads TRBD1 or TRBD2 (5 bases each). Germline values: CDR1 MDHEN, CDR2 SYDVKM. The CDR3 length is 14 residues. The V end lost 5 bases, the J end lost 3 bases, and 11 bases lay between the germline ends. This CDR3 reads CASSVRDRYNEQFF. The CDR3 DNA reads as TGTGCCAGCAGTGTCCGGGACCGCTACAATGAGCAGTTCTTC.